These T cell receptor beta chains were read from a single sample in a study of T cells in Graves' hyperthyroidism and ophthalmopathy. TCRdb redid the calling of the multiplex PCR reads with MiXCR, one entry per CDR3 protein. The sample has around 500,000 distinct CDR3 sequences; 22% are singletons. The sequenced sample was blood. The source is a woman between 65 and 79 years old with Graves' ophthalmopathy. Each CDR3 is given with its conserved first and last residue. The D gene is left open where the match is weak. Some rows mark clone size as missing; the rest say once, few, many or name a class of expanded clone.

TRBV2	many	TRBJ2-7	TRBD2	TGTGCCAGCAGTGAAGGAACTAGCGGAGTGTACGAGCAGTACTTC	CASSEGTSGVYEQYF
TRBV9	few	TRBJ2-7	.	TGTGCCAGCAGCGTATCGGGGGAAAGCTCCTACGAGCAGTACTTC	CASSVSGESSYEQYF
TRBV7-7	.	TRBJ2-1	TRBD2	TGTGCTAGCAGCTTAGTCCGGGGGGATTACAATGAGCAGTTCTTC	CASSLVRGDYNEQFF
TRBV2	.	TRBJ1-2	.	TGTGCCAGCAGTGAGGGCAGGGTGACCTATGGCTACACCTTC	CASSEGRVTYGYTF
TRBV6-1	many	TRBJ1-3	TRBD1	TGTGCCAGCAGTTTGGGACAGGGTCCCGGAAACACCATATATTTT	CASSLGQGPGNTIYF
TRBV6-1	few	TRBJ2-7	TRBD2	TGTGCCACTAAGGGACTAGCGGGAGACTACGAGCAGTACTTC	CATKGLAGDYEQYF
TRBV15	.	TRBJ2-3	.	TGTGCCACCAGCAGAGATTTGGATACGCAGTATTTT	CATSRDLDTQYF
TRBV10-2	.	TRBJ2-7	.	TGCGCCAGCCTTACCGGGCCCCACGAGCAGTACTTC	CASLTGPHEQYF
TRBV5-6	many	TRBJ1-4	TRBD1	TGTGCCAGCAGCCGCAGGGACAGGGGCGCTCAACTGTTTTTT	CASSRRDRGAQLFF
TRBV10-3	many	TRBJ1-1	.	TGTGCCATCAGTGCGGGGACCGTGAACACTGAAGCTTTCTTT	CAISAGTVNTEAFF
TRBV18	many	TRBJ2-7	TRBD2	TGTGCCAGCTCACCACCCCTAGCGGGGAACGAGCAGTACTTC	CASSPPLAGNEQYF
TRBV30	few	TRBJ1-1	.	TGTGCCTGGAGTTCGGGGACCATTAACACTGAAGCTTTCTTT	CAWSSGTINTEAFF
TRBV2	many	TRBJ2-7	.	TGTGCCAGCAGTGCCGAATCAGGGCCCTACGAGCAGTACTTC	CASSAESGPYEQYF
TRBV20-1	few	TRBJ1-1	.	TGCAGTGCTAGAGGTCCGGAGAACACTGAAGCTTTCTTT	CSARGPENTEAFF
TRBV2	many	TRBJ1-5	TRBD1	TGTGCCAGCAGTGGACGACAGGGGAGCAATCAGCCCCAGCATTTT	CASSGRQGSNQPQHF
TRBV12-3/TRBV12-4	.	TRBJ1-4	TRBD1	TGTGCCAGTTGGGACAGGGTTAATGAAAAACTGTTTTTT	CASWDRVNEKLFF
TRBV6-2/TRBV6-3	.	TRBJ1-1	.	TGTGCCAGCAGTTACTCGCGTTCGCGAGGGGGGAACACTGAAGCTTTCTTT	CASSYSRSRGGNTEAFF
TRBV20-1	few	TRBJ2-5	.	TGCAGTGCTATAGTACAAGAGACCCAGTACTTC	CSAIVQETQYF
TRBV6-2/TRBV6-3	.	TRBJ2-5	.	TGTGCCAGCAGTTACGTCCTGTTCCAAGAGACCCAGTACTTC	CASSYVLFQETQYF
TRBV7-9	.	TRBJ1-2	.	TGTGCCAGCAGCCCCGAAGGGGGTGGCTATGGCTACACCTTC	CASSPEGGGYGYTF
TRBV5-5	.	TRBJ1-1	TRBD1	TGTGCCAGCAGCTTATCCGGGACAGGGGGCGTGGGATCTGAAGCTTTCTTT	CASSLSGTGGVGSEAFF
TRBV30	few	TRBJ2-7	.	TGTGCCTGGGCCGGGACACCGACCTACGAGCAGTACTTC	CAWAGTPTYEQYF
TRBV5-1	.	TRBJ1-2	.	TGCGCCAGCAGCTCAATAATAGCTAACTATGGCTACACCTTC	CASSSIIANYGYTF
TRBV7-3	many	TRBJ2-1	TRBD1	TGTGCCAGCAGCTTGGGACAGTTCGATGAGCAGTTCTTC	CASSLGQFDEQFF
TRBV7-9	few	TRBJ1-2	TRBD1	TGTGCCAGCAGCTTTCTCGGACAGGGCGGAGGCTACACCTTC	CASSFLGQGGGYTF
TRBV7-3	.	TRBJ2-3	.	TGTGCCAGCAGCTTACTAGCGAGAGGTTATTTAGATACGCAGTATTTT	CASSLLARGYLDTQYF
TRBV5-8	.	TRBJ1-1	.	TGTGCCAGCAGCTTGATCCGGGCGGCTTTCTTT	CASSLIRAAFF
TRBV10-3	.	TRBJ2-3	TRBD2	TGTGCCATCAGTGGCCTAGCGGGAGGGTTTGGAGATACGCAGTATTTT	CAISGLAGGFGDTQYF
TRBV28	many	TRBJ2-7	TRBD1	TGTGCCAGCAGTTCTCCGGGACAGGGGCGGAGGGGTTCCTACGAGCAGTACTTC	CASSSPGQGRRGSYEQYF
TRBV30	few	TRBJ2-1	.	TGTGCCTGGAGTAATAGGTGGGAGCAGTTCTTC	CAWSNRWEQFF
TRBV6-2/TRBV6-3	.	TRBJ2-1	.	TGTGCCAGCAGTTCCCTCGGGGTAGCGGACTACAATGAGCAGTTCTTC	CASSSLGVADYNEQFF
TRBV6-1	many	TRBJ1-5	TRBD1	TGTGCCAGCAGTGGGGCGACAGGGGGCAATCAGCCCCAGCATTTT	CASSGATGGNQPQHF
TRBV30	.	TRBJ2-1	.	TGTGCCTGGACCAGAGCGCTGAGCTCCTACAATGAGCAGTTCTTC	CAWTRALSSYNEQFF
TRBV20-1	few	TRBJ2-3	.	TGCAGTGCCGCCCGAACTAGTTTTGGTACGCAGTATTTT	CSAARTSFGTQYF
TRBV11-2	many	TRBJ2-3	.	TGTGCCAGCAGCTTAGTCGGGTGGTTTACAGATACGCAGTATTTT	CASSLVGWFTDTQYF
TRBV4-2	.	TRBJ2-3	.	TGTGCCAGCAGCCAAGATCTCGGACAGGAGGGAGATACGCAGTATTTT	CASSQDLGQEGDTQYF
TRBV12-5	many	TRBJ2-3	.	TGTGCTAGTGGTCGACAGACAGATACGCAGTATTTT	CASGRQTDTQYF
TRBV20-1	few	TRBJ2-3	.	TGCAGTGCACCTAGGCACGGGGCCGGGACAGATACGCAGTATTTT	CSAPRHGAGTDTQYF
TRBV19	.	TRBJ1-5	.	TGTGCCAGTAGTATAGCGGCAGGCCGAGGGGGGATGCCCCAGCATTTT	CASSIAAGRGGMPQHF
TRBV29-1	.	TRBJ1-1	.	TGCAGCGTTGAAGAAGTTCCCACAGGAAACCTTGAAGCTTTCTTT	CSVEEVPTGNLEAFF
TRBV19	many	TRBJ2-2	TRBD2	TGTGCCAGTAGGCTAGCGGGACCGAACACCGGGGAGCTGTTTTTT	CASRLAGPNTGELFF
TRBV10-3	few	TRBJ2-1	TRBD1	TGTGCCGCCCGGGACAGCGTTACCAATGAGCAGTTCTTC	CAARDSVTNEQFF
TRBV12-3/TRBV12-4	many	TRBJ2-1	.	TGTGCCAGCAGTTTATACGGGAACTCCTACAATGAGCAGTTCTTC	CASSLYGNSYNEQFF
TRBV12-3/TRBV12-4	few	TRBJ2-2	TRBD1	TGTGCCAGCAGTTTAGTCGGGACAGGGCGCACCGGGGAGCTGTTTTTT	CASSLVGTGRTGELFF
TRBV24-1	.	TRBJ2-3	.	TGTGCCACCGGAGACTCAGATAGCACAGATACGCAGTATTTT	CATGDSDSTDTQYF
TRBV28	.	TRBJ1-2	.	TGTGCCAGCAGTTGGACGGGCGGCTATGGCTACACCTTC	CASSWTGGYGYTF
TRBV20-1	few	TRBJ2-3	.	TGCAGTGCCCTAGGGCGGGGCCTGAGCACAGATACGCAGTATTTT	CSALGRGLSTDTQYF
TRBV3-1	.	TRBJ2-1	TRBD2	TGTGCCAGCAGCCAAGATGGGGGAGGGTGGAATGAGCAGTTCTTC	CASSQDGGGWNEQFF
TRBV20-1	few	TRBJ2-1	TRBD2	TGCAGTGCTACACTAGCGGGAGGATCCTACAATGAGCAGTTCTTC	CSATLAGGSYNEQFF
TRBV6-1	few	TRBJ1-1	.	TGTGCCAGCACCCGTGACTTGAACACTGAAGCTTTCTTT	CASTRDLNTEAFF
TRBV29-1	many	TRBJ2-7	.	TGCAGCGTTGAGGCAGGATTCTCCTACGAGCAGTACTTC	CSVEAGFSYEQYF
TRBV7-3	many	TRBJ1-1	.	TGTGCCAGCAGCCGAGGGTCAAGCGGGACTGAAGCTTTCTTT	CASSRGSSGTEAFF
TRBV28	.	TRBJ2-1	.	TGTGCCAGCCTGAGCTCCTACAATGAGCAGTTCTTC	CASLSSYNEQFF
TRBV10-3	few	TRBJ2-1	.	TGTGCCATCAGGGACCTGCGGGAAAACGGTGAGCAGTTCTTC	CAIRDLRENGEQFF